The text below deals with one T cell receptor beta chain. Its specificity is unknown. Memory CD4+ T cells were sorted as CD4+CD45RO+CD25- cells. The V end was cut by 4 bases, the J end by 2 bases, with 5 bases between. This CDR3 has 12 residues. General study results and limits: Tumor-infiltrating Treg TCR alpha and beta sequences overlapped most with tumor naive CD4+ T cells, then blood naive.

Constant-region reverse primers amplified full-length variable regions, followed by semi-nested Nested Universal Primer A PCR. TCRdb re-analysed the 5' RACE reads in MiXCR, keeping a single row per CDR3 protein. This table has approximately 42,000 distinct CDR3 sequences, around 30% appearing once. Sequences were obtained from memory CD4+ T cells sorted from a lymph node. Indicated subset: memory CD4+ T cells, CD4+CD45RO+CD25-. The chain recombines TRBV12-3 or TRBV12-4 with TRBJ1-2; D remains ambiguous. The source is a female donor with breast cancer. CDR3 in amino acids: CASSSTNYGYTF. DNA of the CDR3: TGTGCCAGCAGTTCCACCAACTATGGCTACACCTTC.